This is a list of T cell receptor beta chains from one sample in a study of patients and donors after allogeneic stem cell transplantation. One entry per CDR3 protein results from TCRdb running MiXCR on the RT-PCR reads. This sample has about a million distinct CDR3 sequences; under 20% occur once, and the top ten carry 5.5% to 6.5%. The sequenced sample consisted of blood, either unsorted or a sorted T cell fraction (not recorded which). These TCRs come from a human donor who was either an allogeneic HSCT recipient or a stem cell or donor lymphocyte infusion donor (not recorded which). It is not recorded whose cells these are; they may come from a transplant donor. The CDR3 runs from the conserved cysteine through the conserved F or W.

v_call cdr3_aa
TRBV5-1 CASSLRISGEYEQYF
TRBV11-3 CASSLVGIQGMIDTQYF
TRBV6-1 CASKQGQGNQPQHF
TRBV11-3 CASSLEGEGRAEAFF
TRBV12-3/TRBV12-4 CASSLAMGAGGLSYEQYF
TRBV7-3 CASSHSGGGEQYF
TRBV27 CASGTSGKDTQYF
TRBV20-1 CSARERAGEGDEQFF
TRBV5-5 CASSLNGGREQYF
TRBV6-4 CASSDQPQEAFF
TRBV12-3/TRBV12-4 CASSLGGTASEQYF
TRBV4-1 CASSQGPLYEQYF
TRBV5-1 CASSLAGSANTGELFF
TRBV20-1 CSARTGKYEQYF
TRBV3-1 CASSQARAGGRDTQYF
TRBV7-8 CASTISGTGGGQPQHF
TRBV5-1 CASSPEQGQIGTQYF
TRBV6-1 CATTLAGPYEQYF
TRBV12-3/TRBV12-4 CASIGGGYTF
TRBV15 CATMPWGDGKETQYF
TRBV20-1 CSARDPTVREQYF
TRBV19 CASSSTTLYGYTF
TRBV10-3 CAISAGNGDTQYF
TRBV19 CASSIEGVLPNEQFF
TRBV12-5 CASTVGDSNQPQHF
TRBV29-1 CSGGFTSAGELFF
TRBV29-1 CSSGTSGGSPHEQFF
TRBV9 CASSVVTSGGPGTQYF
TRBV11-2 CASSLLAGVYEQYF
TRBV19 CASSIGPRFGDSQF
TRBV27 CASSLLGGARSGEQYF
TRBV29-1 CSTRTGNNEKLFF
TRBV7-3 CASSLGLANTGELFF
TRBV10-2 CASSEELAVQETQYF
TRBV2 CASSAVTASGTQYF
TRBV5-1 CASSSGRAGYYEQYF
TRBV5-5 CASSSTGTSTDTQYF
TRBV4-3 CASSQDLVDYGYTF
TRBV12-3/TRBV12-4 CASSLLGMNTEAFF
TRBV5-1 CASSLAGISADTQYF